A selection of T cell receptor beta chains follows, all from one sample in a study of vaccination effects on CD4 cells after COVID-19. Produced via immunoSEQ multiplex PCR; TCRdb's table is partial and in-frame only. The sample records tens of thousands of clones, 60% to 85% being singletons. No antigen is known for these receptors. The input for sequencing was CD4+ T cells from PBMCs cultured without peptide, taken before COVID-19 vaccination. The source of these receptors is a human donor who had a prior SARS-CoV-2 infection. The CDR3 runs from the conserved cysteine through the conserved F or W. The order of the fields is J gene, V gene, D gene, clone size, CDR3 protein, CDR3 DNA. D genes are given only for firm matches. Clone size is not always given. Where it is, it says once, few, many or a class for expanded clones.

TRBJ2-5	TRBV7-2	-	few	CASRGRQPQETQYF	TGTGCCAGCAGAGGGAGACAGCCCCAAGAGACCCAGTACTTC
TRBJ2-5	TRBV7-7	TRBD2	-	CASSYQAGGGETQYF	TGTGCTAGCAGCTACCAAGCGGGAGGGGGGGAGACCCAGTACTTC
TRBJ2-7	TRBV5-6	TRBD2	-	CASSPLAGVSNF	TGTGCCAGCAGCCCATTAGCGGGAGTGTCGAACTTC
TRBJ2-3	TRBV18	TRBD2	-	CASSPVRGGADTQYF	TGTGCCAGCTCACCAGTTCGCGGGGGAGCAGATACGCAGTATTTT
TRBJ1-5	TRBV19	-	-	CASTGYNQPQHF	TGTGCCAGTACCGGTTACAATCAGCCCCAGCATTTT
TRBJ1-2	TRBV5-8	-	-	CASSRGTPQGYTF	TGTGCCAGCAGCCGCGGGACACCTCAGGGCTACACCTTC
TRBJ2-3	TRBV7-2	TRBD2	few	CASSPRAGRGYTDTQYF	TGTGCCAGCAGCCCGCGGGCGGGGCGGGGGTACACAGATACGCAGTATTTT
TRBJ1-1	TRBV6-5	-	-	CASGETGLGTEAFF	TGTGCCAGCGGGGAAACAGGGTTGGGGACTGAAGCTTTCTTT
TRBJ1-5	TRBV7-2	-	-	CASSLGRDLGPQHF	TGTGCCAGCAGCTTAGGTCGCGACCTTGGGCCCCAGCATTTT
TRBJ1-1	TRBV11-2	-	-	CASSLLLNTEAFF	TGTGCCAGCAGCTTATTATTGAACACTGAAGCTTTCTTT
TRBJ2-3	TRBV9	TRBD2	-	CASSVGRGGIDTQYF	TGTGCCAGCAGTGTCGGTCGGGGGGGCATCGATACGCAGTATTTT
TRBJ2-7	TRBV5-4	-	-	CASSLGGPRAGEQYF	TGTGCCAGCAGCTTGGGTGGGCCTAGAGCAGGCGAGCAGTACTTC
TRBJ2-1	TRBV7-9	-	-	CASSLLTGWDEQFF	TGTGCCAGCAGCTTATTAACCGGGTGGGATGAGCAGTTCTTC
TRBJ2-2	TRBV11-2	-	-	CASSPLRGSNTGELFF	TGTGCCAGCAGCCCCCTGCGGGGCTCGAACACCGGGGAGCTGTTTTTT
TRBJ1-1	TRBV12-5	-	-	CASGLEWGSEAFF	TGTGCTAGTGGTTTGGAATGGGGTTCCGAAGCTTTCTTT
TRBJ2-7	TRBV4-3	-	once	CASSQEGGWEQYF	TGCGCCAGCAGCCAAGAAGGGGGGTGGGAGCAGTACTTC
TRBJ1-5	TRBV30	-	-	CAWSPRTFYSNQPQHF	TGTGCCTGGAGTCCTCGGACGTTTTATAGCAATCAGCCCCAGCATTTT
TRBJ2-1	TRBV6-6	-	-	CASSYGPASLANEQFF	TGTGCCAGCAGTTACGGGCCCGCGAGTCTGGCGAATGAGCAGTTCTTC
TRBJ1-5	TRBV4-1	TRBD1	-	CASSLGQTSNQPQHF	TGCGCCAGCAGTCTGGGACAGACAAGCAATCAGCCCCAGCATTTT
TRBJ2-5	TRBV3-1/TRBV3-2	TRBD1	-	CASSPRPRTGRQETQYF	TGTGCCAGCAGCCCCCGACCTCGGACAGGGCGCCAAGAGACCCAGTACTTC
TRBJ2-7	TRBV6-2/TRBV6-3	TRBD2	-	CASSAYGRENEQYF	TGTGCCAGCAGCGCCTACGGGAGGGAGAACGAGCAGTACTTC
TRBJ2-1	TRBV5-4	-	once	CASSVDPSSYNEQFF	TGTGCCAGCAGCGTTGACCCGAGCTCCTACAATGAGCAGTTCTTC
TRBJ1-3	TRBV6-5	-	few	CASTASLGNTIYF	TGTGCCAGCACGGCGAGCCTCGGAAACACCATATATTTT
TRBJ2-2	TRBV7-9	-	-	CASSRGTTGELFF	TGTGCCAGCAGCCGTGGAACCACCGGGGAGCTGTTTTTT
TRBJ1-1	TRBV5-1	-	-	CASMEGGGSITEAFF	TGCGCCAGCATGGAGGGGGGGGGCTCGATCACTGAAGCTTTCTTT
TRBJ2-1	TRBV19	TRBD2	-	CASSIGRTSGSYNEQFF	TGTGCCAGTAGTATAGGGAGGACTAGCGGTTCCTACAATGAGCAGTTCTTC
TRBJ2-1	TRBV20-1	-	-	CSATDSNEQFF	TGCAGTGCGACCGACAGTAATGAGCAGTTCTTC
TRBJ2-3	TRBV4-3	-	-	CASSPRGGTDTQYF	TGCGCCAGCAGCCCGCGCGGAGGCACAGATACGCAGTATTTT
TRBJ1-2	TRBV18	-	-	CASSPLGGLDGYTF	TGTGCCAGCTCACCACTCGGAGGTCTGGATGGCTACACCTTC
TRBJ2-5	TRBV7-8	-	few	CASSLGIRGTQETQYF	TGTGCCAGCAGCTTAGGTATACGGGGGACCCAAGAGACCCAGTACTTC
TRBJ2-3	TRBV19	TRBD2	medium-sized	CASSIGTSPDTQYF	TGTGCCAGTAGTATAGGGACTAGCCCAGATACGCAGTATTTT
TRBJ1-2	TRBV7-2	-	-	CASSLWGVYGYTF	TGTGCCAGCAGCCTTTGGGGTGTCTATGGCTACACCTTC
TRBJ2-1	TRBV20-1	-	-	CSASRYNEQFF	TGCAGTGCTAGCCGATACAATGAGCAGTTCTTC
TRBJ1-2	TRBV7-8	-	-	CASSVDGNYGYTF	TGTGCCAGCAGCGTAGACGGTAACTATGGCTACACCTTC
TRBJ2-7	TRBV7-7	TRBD1	once	CASSLRQGGFYEQYF	TGTGCTAGCAGCCTTCGACAGGGGGGCTTCTACGAGCAGTACTTC
TRBJ1-1	TRBV3-1/TRBV3-2	-	few	CASSQGNTEAFF	TGTGCCAGCAGCCAAGGGAACACTGAAGCTTTCTTT
TRBJ1-4	TRBV6-6	-	-	CASSYSSGEKLFF	TGTGCCAGCAGTTACTCTTCCGGTGAAAAACTGTTTTTT
TRBJ2-3	TRBV24-1	-	-	CATSDFGRGGADTQYF	TGTGCCACCAGTGATTTTGGCAGGGGAGGGGCAGATACGCAGTATTTT
TRBJ1-6	TRBV6-1	TRBD1	-	CASSEGQLNSPLHF	TGTGCCAGCAGTGAGGGACAGCTTAATTCACCCCTCCACTTT
TRBJ2-3	TRBV5-4	-	few	CASSRSGATDTQYF	TGTGCCAGCAGCCGTTCGGGGGCTACAGATACGCAGTATTTT
TRBJ1-1	TRBV3-1/TRBV3-2	-	once	CASSQLSGRLVTEAFF	TGTGCCAGCAGCCAATTGTCGGGCCGGTTGGTGACTGAAGCTTTCTTT
TRBJ2-2	TRBV7-8	TRBD2	-	CASSPRAGGSTGELFF	TGTGCCAGCAGCCCCCGAGCGGGGGGGTCCACCGGGGAGCTGTTTTTT
TRBJ2-5	TRBV27	-	once	CASSSPLGTQYF	TGTGCCAGCAGTTCCCCCCTCGGGACCCAGTACTTC
TRBJ1-4	TRBV7-9	-	once	CASTFGGGDEKLFF	TGTGCCAGTACATTTGGGGGTGGCGATGAAAAACTGTTTTTT
TRBJ1-1	TRBV7-2	-	-	CASSLDSRGLGTEAFF	TGTGCCAGCAGCTTAGATAGCCGGGGGTTGGGCACTGAAGCTTTCTTT
TRBJ1-5	TRBV6-4	-	-	CASSDYRVVPQPQHF	TGTGCCAGCAGTGACTACAGGGTGGTCCCTCAGCCCCAGCATTTT
TRBJ1-3	TRBV7-2	-	few	CASSLGGTIYF	TGTGCCAGCAGCTTAGGGGGCACCATATATTTT
TRBJ2-7	TRBV2	-	-	CASSARGVPYEQYF	TGTGCCAGCAGTGCCAGAGGGGTTCCCTACGAGCAGTACTTC